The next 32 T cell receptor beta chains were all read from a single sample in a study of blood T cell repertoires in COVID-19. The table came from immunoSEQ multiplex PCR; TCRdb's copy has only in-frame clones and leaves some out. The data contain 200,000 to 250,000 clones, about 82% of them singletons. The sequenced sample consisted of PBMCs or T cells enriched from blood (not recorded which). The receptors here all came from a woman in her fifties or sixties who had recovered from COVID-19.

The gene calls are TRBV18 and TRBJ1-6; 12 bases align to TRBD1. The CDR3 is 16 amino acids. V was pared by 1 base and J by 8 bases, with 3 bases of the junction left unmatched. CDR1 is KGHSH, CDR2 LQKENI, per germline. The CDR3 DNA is TGTGCCAGCTCACCACAGGGACAGGGGGCTGATTCACCCCTCCACTTT. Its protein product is CASSPQGQGADSPLHF.

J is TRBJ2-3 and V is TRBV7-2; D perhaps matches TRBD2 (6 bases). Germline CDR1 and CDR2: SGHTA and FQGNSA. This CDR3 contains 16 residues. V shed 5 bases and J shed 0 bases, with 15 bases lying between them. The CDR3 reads CASSQALATSTDTQYF. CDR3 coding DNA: TGTGCCAGCAGCCAAGCACTAGCAACTAGCACAGATACGCAGTATTTT.

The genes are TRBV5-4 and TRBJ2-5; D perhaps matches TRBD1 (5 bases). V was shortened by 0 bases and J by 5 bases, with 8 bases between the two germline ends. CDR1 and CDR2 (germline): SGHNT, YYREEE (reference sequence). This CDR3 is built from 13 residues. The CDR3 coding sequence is TGTGCCAGCAGCTTGGAGGGGCCCGAGACCCAGTACTTC. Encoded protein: CASSLEGPETQYF.

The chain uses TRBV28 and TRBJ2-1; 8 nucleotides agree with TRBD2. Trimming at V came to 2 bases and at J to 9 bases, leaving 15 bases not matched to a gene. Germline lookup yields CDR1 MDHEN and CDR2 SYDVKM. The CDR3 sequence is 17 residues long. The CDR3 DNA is TGTGCCAGCAGTTTAAATCTTCCCGGGAGGGCCCTTTTTGAGCAGTTCTTC. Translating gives CASSLNLPGRALFEQFF.

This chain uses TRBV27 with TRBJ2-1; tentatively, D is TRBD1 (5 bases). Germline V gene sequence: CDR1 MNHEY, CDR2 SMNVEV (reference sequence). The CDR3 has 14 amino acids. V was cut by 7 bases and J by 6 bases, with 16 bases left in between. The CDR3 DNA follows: TGTGCCAGCAAGGCGGCAGGGATATCCAATGAGCAGTTCTTC. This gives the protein CASKAAGISNEQFF.

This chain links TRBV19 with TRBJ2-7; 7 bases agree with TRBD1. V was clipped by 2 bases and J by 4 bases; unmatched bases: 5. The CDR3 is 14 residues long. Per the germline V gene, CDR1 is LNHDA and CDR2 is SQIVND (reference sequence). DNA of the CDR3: TGTGCCAGTAGTATAAATACAGGGGCGTACGAGCAGTACTTC. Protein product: CASSINTGAYEQYF. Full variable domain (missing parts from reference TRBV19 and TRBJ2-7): DGGITQSPKYLFRKEGQNVTLSCEQNLNHDAMYWYRQDPGQGLRLIYYSQIVNDFQKGDIAEGYSVSREKKESFPLTVTSAQKNPTAFYLCASSINTGAYEQYFGPGTRLTVT.

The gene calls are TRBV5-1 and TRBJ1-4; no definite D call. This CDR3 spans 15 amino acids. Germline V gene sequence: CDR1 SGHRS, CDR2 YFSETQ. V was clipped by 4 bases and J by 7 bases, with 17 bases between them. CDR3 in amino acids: CASSPTKEVGEKLFF. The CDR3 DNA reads TGCGCCAGCAGCCCAACTAAGGAGGTAGGTGAAAAACTGTTTTTT.

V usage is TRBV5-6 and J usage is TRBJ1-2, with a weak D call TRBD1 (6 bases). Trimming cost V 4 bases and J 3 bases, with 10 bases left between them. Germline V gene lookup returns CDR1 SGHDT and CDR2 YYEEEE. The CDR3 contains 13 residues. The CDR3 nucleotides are TGTGCCAGCAGCCCCTCAGGGGACTATGGCTACACCTTC. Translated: CASSPSGDYGYTF.

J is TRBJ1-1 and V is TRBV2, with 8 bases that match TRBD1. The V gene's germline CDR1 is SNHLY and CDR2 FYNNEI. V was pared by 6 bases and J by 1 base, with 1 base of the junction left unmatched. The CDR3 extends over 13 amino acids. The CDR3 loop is CASRGQGNTEAFF. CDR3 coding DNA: TGTGCCAGCAGAGGACAGGGGAACACTGAAGCTTTCTTT.

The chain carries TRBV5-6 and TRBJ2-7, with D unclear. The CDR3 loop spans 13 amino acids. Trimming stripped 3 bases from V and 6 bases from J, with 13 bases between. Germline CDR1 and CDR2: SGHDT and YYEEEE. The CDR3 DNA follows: TGTGCCAGCAGCTCTGCCGTGCCGGGCGAGCAGTACTTC. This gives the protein CASSSAVPGEQYF.

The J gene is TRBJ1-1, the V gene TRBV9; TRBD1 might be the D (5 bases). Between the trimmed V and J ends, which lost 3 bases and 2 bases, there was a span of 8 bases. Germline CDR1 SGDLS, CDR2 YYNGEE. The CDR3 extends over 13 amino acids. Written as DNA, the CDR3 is TGTGCCAGCAGCGAGACAGTTAACACTGAAGCTTTCTTT. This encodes CASSETVNTEAFF.

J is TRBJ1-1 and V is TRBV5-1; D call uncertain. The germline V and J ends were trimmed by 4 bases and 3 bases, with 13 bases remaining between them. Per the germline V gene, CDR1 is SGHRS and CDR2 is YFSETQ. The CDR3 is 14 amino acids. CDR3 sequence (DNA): TGCGCCAGCAGCGAACTCGGGAGGGACACTGAAGCTTTCTTT. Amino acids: CASSELGRDTEAFF.

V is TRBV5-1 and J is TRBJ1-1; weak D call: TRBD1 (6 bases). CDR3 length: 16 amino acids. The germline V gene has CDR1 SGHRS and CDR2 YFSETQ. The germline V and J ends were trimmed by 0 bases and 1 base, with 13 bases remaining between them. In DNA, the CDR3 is TGCGCCAGCAGCTTGGCACTGACAGGTCGGAACACTGAAGCTTTCTTT. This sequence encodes CASSLALTGRNTEAFF.

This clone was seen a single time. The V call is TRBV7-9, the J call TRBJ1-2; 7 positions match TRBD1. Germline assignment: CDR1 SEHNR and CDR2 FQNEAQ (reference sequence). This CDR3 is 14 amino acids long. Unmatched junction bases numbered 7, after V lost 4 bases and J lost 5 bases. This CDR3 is CASSSWAGGYGYTF. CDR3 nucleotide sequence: TGTGCCAGCAGCTCGTGGGCAGGGGGGTATGGCTACACCTTC.

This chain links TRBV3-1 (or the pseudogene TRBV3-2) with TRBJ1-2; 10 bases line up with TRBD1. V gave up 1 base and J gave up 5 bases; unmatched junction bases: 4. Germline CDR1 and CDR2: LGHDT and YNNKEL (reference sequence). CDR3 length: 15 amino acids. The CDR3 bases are TGTGCCAGCAGCCAAGGGGACAGGGGCGTTTATGGCTACACCTTC. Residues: CASSQGDRGVYGYTF.

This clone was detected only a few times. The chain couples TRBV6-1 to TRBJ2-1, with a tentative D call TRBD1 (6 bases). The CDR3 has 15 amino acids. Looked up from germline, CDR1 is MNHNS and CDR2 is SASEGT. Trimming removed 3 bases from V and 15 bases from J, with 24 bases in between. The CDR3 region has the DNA TGTGCCAGCAGTGAGGGGGCGGTAGGGTATCCGACCCGGTTCTTC. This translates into CASSEGAVGYPTRFF.

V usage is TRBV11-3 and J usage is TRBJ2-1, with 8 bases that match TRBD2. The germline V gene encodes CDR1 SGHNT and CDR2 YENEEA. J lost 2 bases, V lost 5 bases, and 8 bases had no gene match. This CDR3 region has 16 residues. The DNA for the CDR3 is TGTGCCAGCAGCCCTCGCGGGGGGCGTCCCTACAATGAGCAGTTCTTC. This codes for CASSPRGGRPYNEQFF.

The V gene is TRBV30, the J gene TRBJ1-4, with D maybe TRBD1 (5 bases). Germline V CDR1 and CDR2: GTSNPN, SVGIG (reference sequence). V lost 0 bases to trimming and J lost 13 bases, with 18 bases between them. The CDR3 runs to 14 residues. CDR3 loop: CAWSVGADPMSLFF. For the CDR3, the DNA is TGTGCCTGGAGTGTAGGGGCGGACCCGATGTCACTGTTTTTT.

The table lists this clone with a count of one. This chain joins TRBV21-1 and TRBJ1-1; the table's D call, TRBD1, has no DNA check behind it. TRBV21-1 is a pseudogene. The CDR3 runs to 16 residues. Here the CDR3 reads CASSKGQPLMNTEAFF. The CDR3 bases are TGTGCCAGCAGCAAAGGACAGCCCCTGATGAACACTGAAGCTTTCTTT.

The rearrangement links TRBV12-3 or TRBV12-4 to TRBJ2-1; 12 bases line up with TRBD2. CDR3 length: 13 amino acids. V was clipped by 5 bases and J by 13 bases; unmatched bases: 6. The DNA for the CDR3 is TGTGCCAGCAGTCCTCTAGCGGGAGGGGGTCAGTTCTTC. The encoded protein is CASSPLAGGGQFF.

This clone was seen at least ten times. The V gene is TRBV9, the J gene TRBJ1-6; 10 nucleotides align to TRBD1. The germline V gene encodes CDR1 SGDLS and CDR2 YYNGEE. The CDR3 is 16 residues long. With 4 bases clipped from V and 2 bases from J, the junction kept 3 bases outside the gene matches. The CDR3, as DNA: TGTGCCAGCAGCCCTGGACAGGGGGCCTATAATTCACCCCTCCACTTT. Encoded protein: CASSPGQGAYNSPLHF. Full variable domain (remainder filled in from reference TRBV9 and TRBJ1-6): DSGVTQTPKHLITATGQRVTLRCSPRSGDLSVYWYQQSLDQGLQFLIQYYNGEERAKGNILERFSAQQFPDLHSELNLSSLELGDSALYFCASSPGQGAYNSPLHFGNGTRLTVT.

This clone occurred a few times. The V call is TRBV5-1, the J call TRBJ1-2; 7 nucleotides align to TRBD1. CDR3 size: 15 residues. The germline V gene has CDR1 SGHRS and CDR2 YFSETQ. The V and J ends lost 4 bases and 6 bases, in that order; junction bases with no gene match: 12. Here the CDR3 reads CASSPGQVQLDGYTF. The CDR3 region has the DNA TGCGCCAGCAGCCCCGGACAGGTACAACTCGATGGCTACACCTTC.

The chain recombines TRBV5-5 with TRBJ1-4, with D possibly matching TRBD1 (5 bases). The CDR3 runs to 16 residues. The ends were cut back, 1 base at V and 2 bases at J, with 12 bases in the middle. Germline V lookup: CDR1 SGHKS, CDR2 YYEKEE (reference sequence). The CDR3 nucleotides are TGTGCCAGCAGCTTGTTTACGGGGACTACTAATGAAAAACTGTTTTTT. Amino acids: CASSLFTGTTNEKLFF.

CDR3: CASSQQQGAYEQYF. Here the CDR3 DNA reads TGTGCCAGCAGCCAACAACAGGGGGCATACGAGCAGTACTTC. The chain uses TRBV3-1 (or the pseudogene TRBV3-2) and TRBJ2-7, with TRBD1 identical over 9 bases. CDR1 is LGHDT and CDR2 is YNNKEL in the germline V gene (reference sequence). CDR3 size: 14 residues. With V trimmed by 2 bases and J by 4 bases, 3 bases remained unmatched.

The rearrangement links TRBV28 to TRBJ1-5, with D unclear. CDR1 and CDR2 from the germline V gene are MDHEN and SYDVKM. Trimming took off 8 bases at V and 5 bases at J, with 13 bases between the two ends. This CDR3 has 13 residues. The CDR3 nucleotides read TGTGCCAGCGGTATCGGTGCATATCAGCCCCAGCATTTT. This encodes CASGIGAYQPQHF.

The CDR3 region is CASSKRTENSNQPQHF. The CDR3 DNA sequence: TGTGCCAGCAGCAAACGGACAGAGAATAGCAATCAGCCCCAGCATTTT. The gene calls are TRBV27 and TRBJ1-5, with a weak D call TRBD1 (6 bases). Germline-derived CDR1 and CDR2 are MNHEY and SMNVEV (reference sequence). This CDR3 is 16 amino acids long. Trimming cost V 6 bases and J 0 bases, with 15 bases left between them.

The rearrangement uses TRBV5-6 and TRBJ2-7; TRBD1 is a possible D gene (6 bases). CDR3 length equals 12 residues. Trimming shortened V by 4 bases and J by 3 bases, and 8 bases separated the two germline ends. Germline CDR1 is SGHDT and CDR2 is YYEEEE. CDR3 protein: CASSAGVYEQYF. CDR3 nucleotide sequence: TGTGCCAGCAGCGCAGGGGTCTACGAGCAGTACTTC.

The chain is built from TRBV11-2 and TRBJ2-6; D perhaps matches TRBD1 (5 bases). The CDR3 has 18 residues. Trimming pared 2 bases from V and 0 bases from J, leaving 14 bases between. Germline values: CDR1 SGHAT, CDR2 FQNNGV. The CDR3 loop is CASSLPWQGNSGANVLTF. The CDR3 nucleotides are TGTGCCAGCAGCTTACCCTGGCAGGGTAACTCTGGGGCCAACGTCCTGACTTTC.

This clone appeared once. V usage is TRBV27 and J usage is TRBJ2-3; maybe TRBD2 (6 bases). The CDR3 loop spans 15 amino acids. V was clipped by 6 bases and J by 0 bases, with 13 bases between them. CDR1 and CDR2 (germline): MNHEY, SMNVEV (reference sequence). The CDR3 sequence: CASSPRGYSTDTQYF. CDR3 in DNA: TGTGCCAGCAGCCCTCGGGGGTATAGCACAGATACGCAGTATTTT.

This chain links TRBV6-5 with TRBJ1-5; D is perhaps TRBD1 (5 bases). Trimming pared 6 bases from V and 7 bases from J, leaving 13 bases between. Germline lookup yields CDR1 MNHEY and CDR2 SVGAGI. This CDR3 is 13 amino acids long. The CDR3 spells CASSLIGEQPQHF. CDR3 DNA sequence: TGTGCCAGCAGCCTCATAGGGGAACAGCCCCAGCATTTT.

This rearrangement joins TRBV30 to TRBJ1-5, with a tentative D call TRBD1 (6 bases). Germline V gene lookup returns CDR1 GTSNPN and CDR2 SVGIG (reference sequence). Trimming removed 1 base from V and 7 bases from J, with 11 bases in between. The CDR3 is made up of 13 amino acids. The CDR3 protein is CAWSGGQGQPQHF. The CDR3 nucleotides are TGTGCCTGGAGTGGGGGGCAAGGGCAGCCCCAGCATTTT.

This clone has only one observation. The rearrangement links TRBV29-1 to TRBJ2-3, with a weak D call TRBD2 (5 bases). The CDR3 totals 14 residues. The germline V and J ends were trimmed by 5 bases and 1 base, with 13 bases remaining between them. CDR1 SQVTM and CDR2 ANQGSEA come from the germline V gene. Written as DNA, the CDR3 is TGCAGCGTTCGAGCGGTGAGGGGCACAGATACGCAGTATTTT. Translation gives CSVRAVRGTDTQYF.